This T cell receptor (beta chain) is drawn from a study of technical replicates of blood from four donors (dated by TCRdb to about 2017). Libraries were constructed by the immunoSEQ multiplex PCR assay. TCRdb took over this immuneACCESS table, retaining in-frame rearrangements with V and J assigned. Such tables are incomplete; in checked studies, under half of the missing clones stem from an unresolved V gene, and the remainder is unexplained. Within this sample are some 80,000 clones, with about 96% of them counted one time only. The ten largest clones capture around 0.31% of the sample. About this clone itself: Its antigen is still unknown. No much larger clone is present one base from it, and per-base qualities are unavailable.

Trimming at the junction amounts to 1 base on V and 1 base on J, and the germline ends lie 11 bases apart. Inclusive of the bounding cysteine and phenylalanine, the CDR3 is 16 residues long. Here the CDR3 DNA is all that survives: 48 bases in frame from base 1. CDR1 MGHDK and CDR2 SYGVNS are derived from the germline V gene. This sequence was found in a human donor in good health. Material for sequencing was T cells isolated from PBMCs. Recombination joined TRBV25-1 with TRBJ1-5, with the D gene call left open. The CDR3 has the sequence CASSESSLDSNQPQHF. In nucleotides, the sequence is TGTGCCAGCAGTGAATCTAGCCTTGACAGCAATCAGCCCCAGCATTTT.